The 27 T cell receptor beta chains in this list originate from one sample, sequenced in a study of T cell responses to AZD1222 COVID-19 vaccine. Method: immunoSEQ multiplex PCR; TCRdb's copy keeps in-frame clones and lacks some. The sample gives 90,000 to 110,000 clones, 88% of which show up once; about 2.5% is in the top ten. Material: peripheral blood, obtained on day 0 of AZD1222 vaccination. Receptor source: an adult in good health.

In this sample, this clone turned up a few times. The V gene is TRBV9, the J gene TRBJ1-2; no firm D call. V shed 0 bases and J shed 4 bases, with 13 bases lying between them. Germline CDR1 SGDLS, CDR2 YYNGEE. The CDR3 loop spans 15 amino acids. CDR3 bases: TGTGCCAGCAGCGTAGACCCCGGCCCCATCTATGGCTACACCTTC. Protein product: CASSVDPGPIYGYTF.

The gene calls are TRBV28 and TRBJ1-5, with 10 bases identical to TRBD1. V gave up 5 bases and J gave up 7 bases; unmatched junction bases: 8. Germline CDR1 is MDHEN and CDR2 is SYDVKM. The CDR3 is 15 amino acids. The CDR3 protein is CASSGTGVDEQPQHF. In DNA form, the CDR3 reads TGTGCCAGCAGTGGGACAGGGGTTGATGAACAGCCCCAGCATTTT.

The V call is TRBV3-1 (or the pseudogene TRBV3-2), the J call TRBJ2-1, with 7 positions matching TRBD2. Germline values: CDR1 LGHDT, CDR2 YNNKEL (reference sequence). The CDR3 sequence is 16 residues long. V shed 4 bases, J shed 7 bases, and the junction held 13 bases outside the gene matches. The CDR3 loop reads CASSPHDRASGNEQFF. The DNA of the CDR3 is TGTGCCAGCAGCCCCCACGACCGGGCTAGCGGTAATGAGCAGTTCTTC.

The rearrangement links TRBV7-2 to TRBJ2-3; 10 bases align to TRBD2. The J segment lost 2 bases and the V segment lost 5 bases, leaving 7 bases of the junction unmatched. The CDR3 is made up of 16 amino acids. Germline values: CDR1 SGHTA, CDR2 FQGNSA. The CDR3 loop reads CASSPQRGGLTDTQYF. The CDR3 nucleotides read TGTGCCAGCAGCCCGCAGCGGGGGGGCCTCACAGATACGCAGTATTTT.

This chain's CDR3 is CASSLAGGALDTEAFF. The CDR3 region has the DNA TGTGCCAGCAGCTTAGCAGGGGGCGCGTTGGACACTGAAGCTTTCTTT. The chain joins TRBV7-2 to TRBJ1-1; 7 bases agree with TRBD1. J lost 3 bases, V lost 0 bases, and 7 bases had no gene match. This CDR3 is built from 16 residues. Germline CDR1 SGHTA, CDR2 FQGNSA. Full variable domain (rest looked up from reference TRBV7-2 and TRBJ1-1): GAGVSQSPSNKVTEKGKDVELRCDPISGHTALYWYRQSLGQGLEFLIYFQGNSAPDKSGLPSDRFSAERTGGSVSTLTIQRTQQEDSAVYLCASSLAGGALDTEAFFGQGTRLTVV.

The chain has TRBV19 and TRBJ1-1; a weak D match, TRBD1 (6 bases). This CDR3 is built from 15 residues. Trimming removed 3 bases from V and 4 bases from J, with 15 bases in between. CDR1 is LNHDA and CDR2 is SQIVND in the germline V gene (reference sequence). The CDR3 nucleotides read TGTGCCAGTAGTATGAGAAGGGGGGGAGGCACTGAAGCTTTCTTT. This sequence encodes CASSMRRGGGTEAFF.

The CDR3 here is CASSSGWTHNQPQHF. The CDR3 nucleotides read TGTGCCAGCAGCTCAGGTTGGACCCACAATCAGCCCCAGCATTTT. The genes are TRBV7-2 and TRBJ1-5; D gene uncertain. CDR1 is SGHTA, CDR2 FQGNSA, per germline. This CDR3 region has 15 residues. Between the trimmed V and J ends, which lost 4 bases and 3 bases, there was a span of 13 bases.

V is TRBV19 and J is TRBJ1-1; possible D gene TRBD1, 6 bases. Germline values: CDR1 LNHDA, CDR2 SQIVND (reference sequence). CDR3 size: 15 residues. Trimming took off 8 bases at V and 3 bases at J, with 19 bases between the two ends. The CDR3 nucleotides are TGTGCCAGTGCTTCGCGGACAGCCCTATACACTGAAGCTTTCTTT. Protein product: CASASRTALYTEAFF.

This rearrangement joins TRBV5-1 to TRBJ1-2; unclear D gene. The germline V gene encodes CDR1 SGHRS and CDR2 YFSETQ. Trimming pared 0 bases from V and 4 bases from J, leaving 13 bases between. There are 15 residues in the CDR3. The CDR3 protein is CASSLGEPNVYGYTF. CDR3 bases: TGCGCCAGCAGCTTGGGAGAACCTAACGTCTATGGCTACACCTTC.

CDR3 nucleotide sequence: TGCAGCGTTGATTTGAGGCTGCAGTACTTC. Its translation: CSVDLRLQYF. This chain joins TRBV29-1 and TRBJ2-7; D is uncertain. The germline V gene has CDR1 SQVTM and CDR2 ANQGSEA. Trimming removed 3 bases at V and 9 bases at J, with 9 bases between. CDR3 size: 10 residues.

V gene TRBV15 combines with J gene TRBJ2-3; 7 bases agree with TRBD2. This CDR3 spans 19 amino acids. V was clipped by 0 bases and J by 4 bases; unmatched bases: 16. Germline V lookup: CDR1 LNHNV, CDR2 YYDKDF (reference sequence). CDR3 sequence: CATSRDYTPGGGRADTQYF. DNA of the CDR3: TGTGCCACCAGCAGAGACTACACCCCCGGCGGGGGTCGGGCAGATACGCAGTATTTT.

The chain uses TRBV28 and TRBJ1-2; D possibly corresponds to TRBD1 (5 bases). The V gene's germline CDR1 is MDHEN and CDR2 SYDVKM. V shed 8 bases and J shed 3 bases, with 13 bases lying between them. This CDR3 contains 13 residues. The CDR3 sequence is CASGGGTDYGYTF. Written as DNA, the CDR3 is TGTGCCAGCGGGGGGGGAACAGACTATGGCTACACCTTC.

This clone has a handful of counts. CDR3 sequence: CASRSQGLAGATQYF. CDR3 bases: TGTGCCAGCAGATCCCAGGGACTAGCGGGAGCGACCCAGTACTTC. The chain is built from TRBV28 and TRBJ2-5, with 14 bases fitting TRBD2. In germline, CDR1 is MDHEN, CDR2 SYDVKM. Trimming removed 6 bases from V and 7 bases from J; junction bases left unmatched: 7. This CDR3 is 15 amino acids long.

The J gene is TRBJ1-6, the V gene TRBV2; no clear D. Trimming took 7 bases from V and 3 from J, leaving 16 bases between them. CDR1 is SNHLY, CDR2 FYNNEI, per germline. This CDR3 has 16 residues. CDR3 protein: CASTPRASLYNSPLHF. The CDR3 nucleotides read TGTGCCAGCACTCCAAGGGCCTCCCTCTATAATTCACCCCTCCACTTT.

This chain links TRBV19 with TRBJ1-5; no clear D gene. The germline V gene encodes CDR1 LNHDA and CDR2 SQIVND (reference sequence). This CDR3 contains 13 residues. Deletions cut 5 bases from V and 11 bases from J, with 16 bases between. The CDR3 coding sequence is TGTGCCAGTAGTCTCCTGACACCGACGGCCCAGCATTTT. Translating it yields CASSLLTPTAQHF.

Written as DNA, the CDR3 is TGTGCCAGCAGGAGGGGGATAGGGAATTCACCCCTCCACTTT. The encoded protein is CASRRGIGNSPLHF. The genes are TRBV6-5 and TRBJ1-6; D might be TRBD1 (6 bases). Germline V CDR1 and CDR2: MNHEY, SVGAGI. This CDR3 has 14 amino acids. The germline V and J ends were trimmed by 6 bases and 7 bases, with 13 bases remaining between them.

V gene TRBV6-4 combines with J gene TRBJ1-6; 7 bases are a match to TRBD1. V lost 3 bases to trimming and J lost 10 bases; unmatched junction nucleotides: 6. CDR3 length equals 14 residues. Looked up from germline, CDR1 is MRHNA and CDR2 is SNTAGT. The CDR3 DNA is TGTGCCAGCAGTGAACGACAGGGTGGCTCACCCCTCCACTTT. Translating gives CASSERQGGSPLHF.

The chain uses TRBV27 and TRBJ2-7; 11 bases agree with TRBD1. With V trimmed by 5 bases and J by 4 bases, 4 bases remained unmatched. Germline V CDR1 and CDR2: MNHEY, SMNVEV (reference sequence). The CDR3 is made up of 14 amino acids. The CDR3 reads CASSQGTGGYEQYF. The CDR3 DNA reads TGTGCCAGCAGTCAGGGGACAGGGGGTTACGAGCAGTACTTC.

The rearrangement joins TRBV5-4 to TRBJ1-4; TRBD1 agrees at 7 bases. V gave up 4 bases and J gave up 5 bases; unmatched junction bases: 14. This CDR3 is 17 amino acids long. CDR1 and CDR2 from the germline V gene are SGHNT and YYREEE (reference sequence). The CDR3 here is CASSRRPPGQWNEKLFF. The CDR3 DNA reads as TGTGCCAGCAGCAGGCGTCCCCCGGGACAGTGGAATGAAAAACTGTTTTTT.

The chain recombines TRBV5-4 with TRBJ2-5; D is undetermined. Germline V gene data show CDR1 as SGHNT and CDR2 as YYREEE (reference sequence). V was clipped by 4 bases and J by 5 bases, with 21 bases between them. This CDR3 has 16 amino acids. DNA for the CDR3: TGTGCCAGCAGCCCGGCGAGCCGATCCTCTAGTGAGACCCAGTACTTC. Translating it yields CASSPASRSSSETQYF.

The gene calls are TRBV7-6 and TRBJ1-4, with TRBD1 identical over 8 bases. Germline values: CDR1 SGHVS, CDR2 FNYEAQ. The CDR3 length is 16 residues. Germline trimming cut 1 base from V and 5 bases from J; bases unmatched to any gene: 6. The CDR3 nucleotides read TGTGCCAGCAGCTTAGACCGACAGGGGTTAAATGAAAAACTGTTTTTT. Protein product: CASSLDRQGLNEKLFF.

This chain links TRBV5-1 with TRBJ2-1, with unresolved D. With 0 bases removed from V and 3 bases from J, the gap between germline ends came to 7 bases. The CDR3 covers 14 residues. Germline V gene sequence: CDR1 SGHRS, CDR2 YFSETQ. CDR3: CASSLGGRYNEQFF. DNA for the CDR3: TGCGCCAGCAGCTTGGGTGGTCGCTACAATGAGCAGTTCTTC.

The rearrangement uses TRBV18 and TRBJ2-5; D might be TRBD1 (6 bases). Germline V lookup: CDR1 KGHSH, CDR2 LQKENI. V dropped 2 bases and J dropped 4 bases, with 11 bases sitting between them. CDR3 length equals 14 residues. Here the CDR3 reads CASSPLGRGETQYF. The CDR3 DNA reads as TGTGCCAGCTCACCATTGGGCAGGGGAGAGACCCAGTACTTC.

The chain links TRBV19 to TRBJ1-5; TRBD1 matches at 12 bases. This CDR3 comprises 16 residues. Germline CDR1 is LNHDA and CDR2 is SQIVND (reference sequence). Losses at the gene ends were 9 bases for V and 1 base for J; bases not matched to a gene: 7. The CDR3 sequence is CASRDRGLLSNQPQHF. The CDR3 region has the DNA TGTGCCAGCCGGGACAGGGGGCTTTTGAGCAATCAGCCCCAGCATTTT.

This clone was found once. The chain recombines TRBV10-1 with TRBJ2-2, with 9 bases identical to TRBD2. The CDR3 loop spans 16 amino acids. The junction had 6 bases not matched to a gene; V was cut back by 3 bases and J by 4 bases. The germline gives CDR1 WNHNN, CDR2 SYGVQD (reference sequence). The CDR3, as DNA: TGCGCCAGCAGTGAAGGGCGGGAGGGCCTCACCGGGGAGCTGTTTTTT. This gives the protein CASSEGREGLTGELFF.

This chain links TRBV6-6 with TRBJ2-5, with D perhaps matching TRBD1 (5 bases). Germline V gives CDR1 MNHNY, CDR2 SVGAGI (reference sequence). V lost 0 bases, J lost 2 bases, and 13 bases lay in between. This CDR3 region has 16 residues. Written as DNA, the CDR3 is TGTGCCAGCAGTTACTCGACAGCACCCATTCAAGAGACCCAGTACTTC. As protein: CASSYSTAPIQETQYF.

J is TRBJ2-1 and V is TRBV4-1; TRBD2 is a possible D gene (6 bases). Germline V gene sequence: CDR1 MGHRA, CDR2 YSYEKL. With 2 bases removed from V and 2 bases from J, the gap between germline ends came to 16 bases. This CDR3 has 17 amino acids. For the CDR3, the DNA is TGCGCCAGCAGCCAAAATTGGGCCGCGGGACCCTACAATGAGCAGTTCTTC. Encoded protein: CASSQNWAAGPYNEQFF.